Listed below are T cell receptor beta chains from one sample, sequenced in a study of early T cells in non-severe SARS-CoV-2 infection. TCRdb re-called the 5' RACE reads with MiXCR, one entry per CDR3 protein. The data show 100,000 or so distinct CDR3 sequences, approximately 15% seen once. The source material was whole blood, sampled at baseline. The origin of the receptors is an adult who was a healthcare worker with PCR-confirmed SARS-CoV-2 infection or an uninfected control (not recorded which). Each CDR3 is given with its conserved first and last residue. Fields, in order: J gene, V gene, clone size, D gene, CDR3 DNA, CDR3 protein. D genes are given only for firm matches. The listing skips clone size in some rows; elsewhere it reads once, few, many or a size class.

J: TRBJ2-2
V: TRBV7-6
size: -
D: -
DNA: TGTGCCAGCATATCGAACGCGAACACCGGGGAGCTGTTTTTT
CDR3: CASISNANTGELFF

J: TRBJ2-7
V: TRBV4-1
size: many
D: TRBD1
DNA: TGCGCCAGCAGCCAAGGGGACAGGAGATACGAGCAGTACTTC
CDR3: CASSQGDRRYEQYF

J: TRBJ1-2
V: TRBV27
size: -
D: -
DNA: TGTGCCAGCAGTTTCAGGACGACACTCCAAGCTAACTATGGCTACACCTTC
CDR3: CASSFRTTLQANYGYTF

J: TRBJ1-5
V: TRBV28
size: many
D: -
DNA: TGTGCCAGCAGACTTGGGACATATAACAAGCAGCCCCAGCATTTT
CDR3: CASRLGTYNKQPQHF

J: TRBJ2-7
V: TRBV4-1
size: few
D: -
DNA: TGCGCCAGCAGCCGGGCCGGGACGGTACCAGGCGAGCAGTACTTC
CDR3: CASSRAGTVPGEQYF

J: TRBJ1-6
V: TRBV7-9
size: few
D: -
DNA: TGTGCCAGCAGCTTAAGTCAGGAATATTCACCCCTCCACTTT
CDR3: CASSLSQEYSPLHF

J: TRBJ2-1
V: TRBV12-3/TRBV12-4
size: -
D: -
DNA: TGTGCCAGCAGTTTATCCTGGAATGAGCAGTTCTTC
CDR3: CASSLSWNEQFF

J: TRBJ2-1
V: TRBV5-6
size: -
D: -
DNA: TGTGCCAGCAGCTTGAGCAGGGGAGTGCGGAATGAGCAGTTCTTC
CDR3: CASSLSRGVRNEQFF

J: TRBJ2-7
V: TRBV20-1
size: -
D: -
DNA: TGCAGTGCTAGCGGCAGGGGTGGCGAGCAGTACTTC
CDR3: CSASGRGGEQYF

J: TRBJ2-3
V: TRBV20-1
size: few
D: TRBD1
DNA: TGCAGTGCTAGCGGCCGTAGGGGGCGAGGCACAGATACGCAGTATTTT
CDR3: CSASGRRGRGTDTQYF

J: TRBJ2-7
V: TRBV7-2
size: -
D: -
DNA: TGTGCCAGCAGCCAGGACTATCCCTACGAGCAGTACTTC
CDR3: CASSQDYPYEQYF

J: TRBJ1-1
V: TRBV12-3/TRBV12-4
size: -
D: -
DNA: TGTGCCAGCAGGAGTACAGAGAACACTGAAGCTTTCTTT
CDR3: CASRSTENTEAFF

J: TRBJ1-4
V: TRBV15
size: few
D: -
DNA: TGTGCCACCTCGGCAGACCAAACTAATGAAAAACTGTTTTTT
CDR3: CATSADQTNEKLFF

J: TRBJ2-2
V: TRBV12-3/TRBV12-4
size: -
D: TRBD1
DNA: TGTGCCAGCAGTCGACAGGGTGACACCGGGGAGCTGTTTTTT
CDR3: CASSRQGDTGELFF

J: TRBJ1-3
V: TRBV12-3/TRBV12-4
size: -
D: -
DNA: TGTGCCAGCAGTCCGTCCCACGGGGCTGGAAACACCATATATTTT
CDR3: CASSPSHGAGNTIYF

J: TRBJ2-1
V: TRBV2
size: -
D: -
DNA: TGTGCCAGCAGTGAATGTTGCGGGCCCTACAATGAGCAGTTCTTC
CDR3: CASSECCGPYNEQFF

J: TRBJ1-2
V: TRBV6-1
size: few
D: TRBD1
DNA: TGTGCCAGCAGCCCCGGGACAGGGGGGAGCTACACCTTC
CDR3: CASSPGTGGSYTF

J: TRBJ1-3
V: TRBV27
size: -
D: -
DNA: TGTGCCAGCGGACATCAGCCTGGAAACACCATATATTTT
CDR3: CASGHQPGNTIYF

J: TRBJ2-3
V: TRBV20-1
size: -
D: -
DNA: TGCAGTGCTAGCCCCCGGGACATTAGCACAGATACGCAGTATTTT
CDR3: CSASPRDISTDTQYF

J: TRBJ2-1
V: TRBV2
size: -
D: -
DNA: TGTGCCAGCAGCTGGCGGGGTGAGCAGTTCTTC
CDR3: CASSWRGEQFF

J: TRBJ2-2
V: TRBV6-5
size: many
D: TRBD2
DNA: TGTGCCAGCAGATCGCCGGGACTAGCGGTCACCGGGGAGCTGTTTTTT
CDR3: CASRSPGLAVTGELFF

J: TRBJ2-7
V: TRBV27
size: -
D: TRBD1
DNA: TGTGCCAGCAGTGCCCGTGGGGACAGGTCGTCCGAGCAGTACTTC
CDR3: CASSARGDRSSEQYF

J: TRBJ1-1
V: TRBV14
size: -
D: -
DNA: TGTGCCAGCAGCCAAGTGCGAGGGAACACTGAAGCTTTCTTT
CDR3: CASSQVRGNTEAFF

J: TRBJ1-4
V: TRBV18
size: -
D: -
DNA: TGTGCCAGCTCACCCCTAAGAGACGGCGGTGAAAAACTGTTTTTT
CDR3: CASSPLRDGGEKLFF

J: TRBJ1-2
V: TRBV6-5
size: -
D: TRBD1
DNA: TGTGCCAGCAGAAATCTCCGGGACAGCCTCTATGGCTACACCTTC
CDR3: CASRNLRDSLYGYTF

J: TRBJ2-1
V: TRBV25-1
size: -
D: TRBD2
DNA: TGTGCCAGCAGTGTCGGGACTAGCGGGTACAATGAGCAGTTCTTC
CDR3: CASSVGTSGYNEQFF

J: TRBJ2-1
V: TRBV7-3
size: few
D: -
DNA: TGTGCCAGCAGCTTATCTAGCAGCTCCTACAATGAGCAGTTCTTC
CDR3: CASSLSSSSYNEQFF

J: TRBJ2-1
V: TRBV5-1
size: -
D: -
DNA: TGCGCCAGCAGCAGGCGGGGCTCCTACAATGAGCAGTTCTTC
CDR3: CASSRRGSYNEQFF

J: TRBJ2-7
V: TRBV20-1
size: many
D: -
DNA: TGCAGTGCTAGAGATCGACAGAATTACTACGAGCAGTACTTC
CDR3: CSARDRQNYYEQYF

J: TRBJ2-1
V: TRBV7-2
size: few
D: -
DNA: TGTGCCAGCAGCCGCCAGGACTCCTACAATGAGCAGTTCTTC
CDR3: CASSRQDSYNEQFF

J: TRBJ2-2
V: TRBV5-4
size: many
D: -
DNA: TGTGCCAGCAGCCCTGCGGGACTTAACACCGGGGAGCTGTTTTTT
CDR3: CASSPAGLNTGELFF

J: TRBJ2-5
V: TRBV5-6
size: many
D: TRBD2
DNA: TGTGCCAGCAGCTTTCGGGCGGGAGCCCCCAGAGAGACCCAGTACTTC
CDR3: CASSFRAGAPRETQYF

J: TRBJ2-7
V: TRBV13
size: -
D: TRBD1
DNA: TGTGCCAGCACTCCGGGACAGGGCCGTATTAGAAACCCCTACGAGCAGTACTTC
CDR3: CASTPGQGRIRNPYEQYF

J: TRBJ1-5
V: TRBV20-1
size: few
D: -
DNA: TGCAGTGCTAGAGATCTAAGACGGGACAATCAGCCCCAGCATTTT
CDR3: CSARDLRRDNQPQHF

J: TRBJ2-3
V: TRBV29-1
size: -
D: -
DNA: TGCAGCGTTGAAGTAGCGGTCCGGGATACGCAGTATTTT
CDR3: CSVEVAVRDTQYF

J: TRBJ2-1
V: TRBV18
size: -
D: -
DNA: TGTGCCAGCTCACCGAGGGACGGCCCTGGGGAGCAGTTCTTC
CDR3: CASSPRDGPGEQFF

J: TRBJ2-1
V: TRBV4-1
size: many
D: -
DNA: TGCGCCAGCAGCCAAAACCCGACCCCCCTTGAGCAGTTCTTC
CDR3: CASSQNPTPLEQFF

J: TRBJ2-5
V: TRBV11-2
size: few
D: TRBD1
DNA: TGTGCCAGCAGCCCAGGGACAGGGGGGAGTGAGACCCAGTACTTC
CDR3: CASSPGTGGSETQYF

J: TRBJ1-2
V: TRBV12-3/TRBV12-4
size: few
D: -
DNA: TGTGCCAGCAGCCTCGCGTATGGAGGCTACACCTTC
CDR3: CASSLAYGGYTF

J: TRBJ2-3
V: TRBV5-8
size: -
D: -
DNA: TGTGCCAGCAGCCGGGACTTAAAATCAGATACGCAGTATTTT
CDR3: CASSRDLKSDTQYF

J: TRBJ2-7
V: TRBV7-2
size: -
D: -
DNA: TGTGCCAGCAGCTTCTCCGGGACGGAAGGTTACGAGCAGTACTTC
CDR3: CASSFSGTEGYEQYF

J: TRBJ2-6
V: TRBV12-3/TRBV12-4
size: few
D: TRBD1
DNA: TGTGCCAGCAGTCGGGACAGGGCCTCTGGGGCCAACGTCCTGACTTTC
CDR3: CASSRDRASGANVLTF

J: TRBJ2-2
V: TRBV21-1
size: -
D: -
DNA: TGTGCCAGCAGCACGTCACAGGGCCGCGGGGAGCTGTTTTTT
CDR3: CASSTSQGRGELFF

J: TRBJ2-4
V: TRBV11-2
size: -
D: -
DNA: TGTGCCAGCGGGGCGGGACGGGGAAACATTCAGTACTTC
CDR3: CASGAGRGNIQYF

J: TRBJ2-3
V: TRBV6-4
size: -
D: -
DNA: TGTGCCAGCAGTGACTCGTTGGGCACAGATACGCAGTATTTT
CDR3: CASSDSLGTDTQYF

J: TRBJ1-4
V: TRBV3-1
size: few
D: -
DNA: TGTGCCAGCAGCTCGACAGCCCGCAATGAAAAACTGTTTTTT
CDR3: CASSSTARNEKLFF

J: TRBJ2-7
V: TRBV5-6
size: few
D: -
DNA: TGTGCCAGCTCCGGCAGCCGCTACGAGCAGTACTTC
CDR3: CASSGSRYEQYF

J: TRBJ1-1
V: TRBV6-2/TRBV6-3
size: few
D: TRBD1
DNA: TGTGCCAGCAGTACGGGCGGACAGGGGACTTACAACACTGAAGCTTTCTTT
CDR3: CASSTGGQGTYNTEAFF

J: TRBJ2-2
V: TRBV7-3
size: few
D: -
DNA: TGTGCCAGCAGCTTGTCCGGGAGCACCGGGGAGCTGTTTTTT
CDR3: CASSLSGSTGELFF

J: TRBJ2-3
V: TRBV28
size: -
D: TRBD2
DNA: TGTGCCAGCGGAAGGGTGGATAGCGGGACAGATACGCAGTATTTT
CDR3: CASGRVDSGTDTQYF

J: TRBJ2-7
V: TRBV4-3
size: -
D: -
DNA: TGCGCCAGCAGCCAAGGAATTCTCCAGTCTAACGAGCAGTACTTC
CDR3: CASSQGILQSNEQYF

J: TRBJ2-5
V: TRBV4-3
size: -
D: -
DNA: TGCGCCAGCAGCCAAAACGGGGGCTTACAAGAGACCCAGTACTTC
CDR3: CASSQNGGLQETQYF

J: TRBJ2-5
V: TRBV12-3/TRBV12-4
size: -
D: TRBD2
DNA: TGTGCCAGCAGTTTGTTCGTAAGCGGGAGAGAGACCCAGTACTTC
CDR3: CASSLFVSGRETQYF

J: TRBJ2-3
V: TRBV20-1
size: -
D: -
DNA: TGCAGTGCTTTTCTAGCGGATACGCAGTATTTT
CDR3: CSAFLADTQYF

J: TRBJ2-5
V: TRBV7-9
size: -
D: -
DNA: TGTGCCAGCATCCCAGAGGTGGGGGCCTTGGAGACCCAGTACTTC
CDR3: CASIPEVGALETQYF

J: TRBJ2-7
V: TRBV5-6
size: -
D: -
DNA: TGTGCCAGCAGCGGAGAAGCCAGGGGCGCTATAGGGCAGTACTTC
CDR3: CASSGEARGAIGQYF

J: TRBJ2-7
V: TRBV7-6
size: -
D: TRBD2
DNA: TGTGCCAGCAGCCCCCGCGCATTAGCGGGAGGCACCTCCTACGAGCAGTACTTC
CDR3: CASSPRALAGGTSYEQYF

J: TRBJ2-5
V: TRBV29-1
size: many
D: -
DNA: TGCAGCGCAGGACCGCGGGAAGAGACCCAGTACTTC
CDR3: CSAGPREETQYF

J: TRBJ2-7
V: TRBV5-1
size: -
D: TRBD1
DNA: TGCGCCAACCCGCCACCGGGACAGGGCCACTTC
CDR3: CANPPPGQGHF

J: TRBJ2-7
V: TRBV28
size: -
D: TRBD2
DNA: TGTGCCAGCAGTTTAAGGGTCTGGCGGGAGGGCCGTTCTTCCTACGAGCAGTACTTC
CDR3: CASSLRVWREGRSSYEQYF